Presented here are 20 T cell receptor beta chains from one specimen sequenced in a study of identical twins. TCRdb called the 5' RACE reads again in MiXCR, with one record for every CDR3 protein. The table records about 690,000 distinct CDR3 sequences, approximately 6% of them present only once. The sequenced sample consisted of naive T cells sorted from blood. Receptors were obtained from a man aged 18 to 35 in good health.

This clonotype has at least ten counts. J is TRBJ2-1 and V is TRBV4-1; D not certain. This CDR3 has 14 residues. Trimming removed 0 bases from V and 5 bases from J, with 8 bases in between. Germline CDR1 is MGHRA and CDR2 is YSYEKL. Written as DNA, the CDR3 is TGCGCCAGCAGCCAAGATCGTAGCCACAATGAGCAGTTCTTC. Encoded protein: CASSQDRSHNEQFF.

The rearrangement joins TRBV24-1 to TRBJ2-5, with 7 bases identical to TRBD1. Germline V gene lookup returns CDR1 KGHDR and CDR2 SFDVKD. The CDR3 extends over 15 amino acids. The junction had 10 bases not matched to a gene; V was cut back by 5 bases and J by 5 bases. The CDR3 region has the DNA TGTGCCACCAGTGCTGGGACAGACCTCCTCGAGACCCAGTACTTC. Encoded protein: CATSAGTDLLETQYF.

The chain has TRBV19 and TRBJ1-1; 8 bases align to TRBD1. With 5 bases clipped from V and 5 bases from J, the junction kept 7 bases outside the gene matches. Germline-derived CDR1 and CDR2 are LNHDA and SQIVND (reference sequence). This CDR3 comprises 14 residues. The CDR3: CASSADRGGTEAFF. CDR3 nucleotide sequence: TGTGCCAGTAGTGCCGACAGGGGAGGGACTGAAGCTTTCTTT.

This clonotype was counted at least ten times. The V and J genes are TRBV24-1 and TRBJ2-2; TRBD2 aligns across 7 bases. Germline CDR1 reads KGHDR; CDR2 reads SFDVKD. There are 16 residues in the CDR3. J lost 1 base, V lost 0 bases, and 1 base had no gene match. CDR3 region: CATSDLPSGNTGELFF. In DNA form, the CDR3 reads TGTGCCACCAGTGATTTGCCTAGCGGGAACACCGGGGAGCTGTTTTTT.

The rearrangement links TRBV7-8 to TRBJ1-1; TRBD1 matches at 7 bases. CDR3 length: 14 residues. Germline V gives CDR1 SGHVS, CDR2 FQNEAQ. Unmatched junction bases numbered 4, after V lost 5 bases and J lost 1 base. CDR3 bases: TGTGCCAGCAGCCAAAGGGGGCCGAACACTGAAGCTTTCTTT. Protein: CASSQRGPNTEAFF.

The chain employs TRBV12-3 or TRBV12-4 and TRBJ2-7, with D possibly matching TRBD1 (6 bases). The CDR3 is 14 residues long. Trimming removed 1 base from V and 2 bases from J, with 9 bases in between. The DNA of the CDR3 is TGTGCCAGCAGTTTAGGACAGGACGCCTACGAGCAGTACTTC. Translated: CASSLGQDAYEQYF.

This clonotype was observed a few times. The chain links TRBV7-2 to TRBJ2-5; tentative D call: TRBD2 (5 bases). CDR3 size: 13 residues. Germline V gene sequence: CDR1 SGHTA, CDR2 FQGNSA. The ends were cut back, 5 bases at V and 9 bases at J, with 16 bases in the middle. The CDR3 here is CASSPYIGGAQYF. CDR3 nucleotide sequence: TGTGCCAGCAGCCCTTATATCGGAGGTGCCCAGTACTTC.

The sample holds many counts of this clonotype. The CDR3: CASSYRAGGPSGELFF. The CDR3 DNA reads as TGTGCCAGCAGTTACCGGGCGGGAGGGCCCTCCGGGGAGCTGTTTTTT. The V call is TRBV6-5, the J call TRBJ2-2, with 9 bases identical to TRBD2. The germline V gene has CDR1 MNHEY and CDR2 SVGAGI. The CDR3 is made up of 16 amino acids. Trimming cost V 2 bases and J 6 bases; bases outside gene matches: 7.

The genes are TRBV4-3 and TRBJ1-5; D remains ambiguous. The CDR3 runs 18 residues. Per germline, CDR1 LGHNA and CDR2 YSLEER. Trimming took 2 bases from V and 1 from J, leaving 18 bases between them. DNA of the CDR3: TGCGCCAGCAGCCAATTTATGGGCGGGTCATCGAGCAATCAGCCCCAGCATTTT. It is translated as CASSQFMGGSSSNQPQHF.

This clonotype has at least ten counts. The gene calls are TRBV12-3 or TRBV12-4 and TRBJ1-1; TRBD1 is a possible D gene (5 bases). This CDR3 region has 14 residues. The V and J ends lost 5 bases and 1 base respectively, with 11 bases between them. The CDR3 spells CASSQLQENTEAFF. CDR3 bases: TGTGCCAGCAGTCAACTACAGGAGAACACTGAAGCTTTCTTT.

This clonotype was counted ten times or more. The rearrangement uses TRBV20-1 and TRBJ2-7; possible D gene TRBD1, 6 bases. The CDR3 consists of 12 residues. The V end was cut by 6 bases, the J end by 5 bases, with 14 bases between. Germline V lookup: CDR1 DFQATT, CDR2 SNEGSKA (reference sequence). CDR3 protein: CSAPRDTNEQYF. The CDR3 nucleotides read TGCAGTGCGCCCAGGGACACAAACGAGCAGTACTTC.

The V and J genes are TRBV30 and TRBJ2-5; D possibly corresponds to TRBD2 (6 bases). The CDR3 loop spans 14 amino acids. Germline values: CDR1 GTSNPN, CDR2 SVGIG (reference sequence). Trimming shortened V by 1 base and J by 1 base, and 10 bases separated the two germline ends. CDR3 sequence: CAWSAVAVQETQYF. Here the CDR3 DNA reads TGTGCCTGGAGTGCCGTAGCGGTCCAAGAGACCCAGTACTTC.

This clonotype was seen more than once but under ten times. This chain links TRBV5-1 with TRBJ2-3; 10 bases align to TRBD2. Per the germline V gene, CDR1 is SGHRS and CDR2 is YFSETQ. This CDR3 has 17 residues. The V gene end was trimmed by 5 bases and the J gene end by 4 bases; junction bases not matched to a gene: 13. Here the CDR3 reads CASRLGGFSGRPDTQYF. CDR3 DNA sequence: TGCGCCAGCAGACTTGGAGGATTTAGCGGGAGGCCAGATACGCAGTATTTT.

This clonotype came up a few times. The CDR3 spells CASSQAANTGELFF. For the CDR3, the DNA is TGCGCCAGCAGCCAGGCAGCGAACACCGGGGAGCTGTTTTTT. This sequence joins TRBV5-1 and TRBJ2-2; D gene ambiguous. From germline, CDR1 is SGHRS and CDR2 YFSETQ. Trimming left V 4 bases short and J 0 bases short, with 7 bases between. The CDR3 runs to 14 residues.

There are a few counts of this clonotype. The rearrangement uses TRBV6-2 or TRBV6-3 and TRBJ1-6; TRBD1 matches 9 bases. Losses at the gene ends were 2 bases for V and 7 bases for J; bases not matched to a gene: 9. The CDR3 has 17 amino acids. Germline V gene data show CDR1 as MNHEY and CDR2 as SVGEGT. The CDR3 here is CASSYRDRDWYNSPLHF. The CDR3 DNA follows: TGTGCCAGCAGTTACCGGGACAGGGACTGGTACAATTCACCCCTCCACTTT.

Comment on this clonotype: This could be a read error, since a much larger clone is one nucleotide away. The rearrangement uses TRBV15 and TRBJ2-7, with a tentative D call TRBD2 (6 bases). This CDR3 has 13 residues. The germline CDR1 and CDR2 sequences are LNHNV and YYDKDF (reference sequence). The CDR3 nucleotides are TGTGCCACCAGCAGAGATAGCGGCTACGATCAGTACTTC. Amino acids: CATSRDSGYDQYF.

CDR3 amino acids: CASSQRTGGVSPLHF. The CDR3 nucleotides read TGTGCCAGCAGTCAGCGGACAGGGGGCGTTTCACCCCTCCACTTT. V usage is TRBV12-3 or TRBV12-4 and J usage is TRBJ1-6; 11 positions match TRBD1. V lost 5 bases, J lost 9 bases, and 6 bases stayed unmatched. This CDR3 is built from 15 residues.

The sample holds many counts of this clonotype. The genes are TRBV6-1 and TRBJ2-7; D is undetermined. The CDR3 covers 13 residues. Trimming removed 6 bases at V and 0 bases at J, with 9 bases between. The V gene's germline CDR1 is MNHNS and CDR2 SASEGT. CDR3 sequence reads: CASSQPSSYEQYF. The CDR3 DNA is TGTGCCAGCAGCCAACCTTCCTCCTACGAGCAGTACTTC.

This chain uses TRBV10-3 with TRBJ2-1; D is unclear. Germline CDR1 ENHRY, CDR2 SYGVKD. Deletions cut 8 bases from V and 6 bases from J, with 17 bases between. This CDR3 has 14 amino acids. The CDR3 is CAIGRLSPVNEQFF. Written as DNA, the CDR3 is TGTGCCATCGGGCGACTGTCCCCCGTCAATGAGCAGTTCTTC.

The chain links TRBV3-1 to TRBJ2-1, with no clear D. CDR1 LGHDT and CDR2 YNNKEL come from the germline V gene (reference sequence). The germline V and J ends were trimmed by 1 base and 6 bases, with 7 bases remaining between them. The CDR3 totals 13 residues. The CDR3, as DNA: TGTGCCAGCAGCCAAGCTAGTAGCAATGAGCAGTTCTTC. Amino acids: CASSQASSNEQFF.